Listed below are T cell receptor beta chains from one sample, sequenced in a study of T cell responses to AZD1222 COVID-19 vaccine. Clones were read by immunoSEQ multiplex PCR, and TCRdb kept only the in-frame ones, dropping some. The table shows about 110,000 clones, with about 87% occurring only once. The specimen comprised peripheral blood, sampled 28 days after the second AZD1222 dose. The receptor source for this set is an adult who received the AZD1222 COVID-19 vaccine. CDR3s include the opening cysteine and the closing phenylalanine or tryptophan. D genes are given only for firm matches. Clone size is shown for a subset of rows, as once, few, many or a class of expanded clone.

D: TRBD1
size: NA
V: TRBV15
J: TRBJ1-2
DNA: TGTGCCACCAGCAGAGTCCGGACAGGGGATAACTATGGCTACACCTTC
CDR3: CATSRVRTGDNYGYTF

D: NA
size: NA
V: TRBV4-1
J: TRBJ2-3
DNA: TGCGCCAGCAGCCAAGGGCTTGGGACGGGCACAGATACGCAGTATTTT
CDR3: CASSQGLGTGTDTQYF

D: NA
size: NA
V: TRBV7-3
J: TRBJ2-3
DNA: TGTGCCAGCAGCCTAAACCCGACTAGTGCGAGCACAGATACGCAGTATTTT
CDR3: CASSLNPTSASTDTQYF

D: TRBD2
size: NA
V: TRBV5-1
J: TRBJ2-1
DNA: TGCGCCAGCACGGGAGGTCGGGACCTTAGCTTCAATGAGCAGTTCTTC
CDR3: CASTGGRDLSFNEQFF

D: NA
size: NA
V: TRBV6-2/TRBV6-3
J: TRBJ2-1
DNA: TGTGCCAGCAGTCCGCTCCTTGGTGAGCAGTTCTTC
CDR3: CASSPLLGEQFF

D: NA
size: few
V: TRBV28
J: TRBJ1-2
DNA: TGTGCCAGCAGTTTGACCAGGAACTATGGCTACACCTTC
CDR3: CASSLTRNYGYTF

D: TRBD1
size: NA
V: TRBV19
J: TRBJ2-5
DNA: TGTGCCAGTAGTGCCCTCGAGGGGGACAGGGAGACCCAGTACTTC
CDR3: CASSALEGDRETQYF

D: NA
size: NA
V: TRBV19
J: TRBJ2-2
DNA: TGTGCCAGTAGCCTTTCTAGCGCGAACACCGGGGAGCTGTTTTTT
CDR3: CASSLSSANTGELFF

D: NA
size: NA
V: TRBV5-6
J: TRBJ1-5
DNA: TGTGCCAGCAGCCCGGGGCCCGGGAATCAGCCCCAGCATTTT
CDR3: CASSPGPGNQPQHF

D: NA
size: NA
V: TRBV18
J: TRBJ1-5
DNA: TGTGCCAGCTCACCAACCGGGGGCTGGCAGCCCCAGCATTTT
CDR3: CASSPTGGWQPQHF

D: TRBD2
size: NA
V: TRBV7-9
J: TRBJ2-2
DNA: TGTGCCAGCAGCTTCGGACTAGCATTTGCCGGGGAGCTGTTTTTT
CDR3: CASSFGLAFAGELFF

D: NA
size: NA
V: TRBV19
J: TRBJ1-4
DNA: TGTGCCAGTAAGGAGGGCCAAGGGGGGACTAATGAAAAACTGTTTTTT
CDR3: CASKEGQGGTNEKLFF

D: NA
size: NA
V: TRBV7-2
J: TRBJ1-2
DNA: TGTGCCAGCAGCTTAGGGGTGGGCTATGGCTACACCTTC
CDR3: CASSLGVGYGYTF

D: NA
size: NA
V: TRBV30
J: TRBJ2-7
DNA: TGTGCCTGGAGTGCCTCCTCACAAACTAAGCAGTACTTC
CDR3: CAWSASSQTKQYF

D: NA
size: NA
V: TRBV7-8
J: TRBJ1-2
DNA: TGTGCCAGCAGCTTTGTGGAGGCCTATGGCTACACCTTC
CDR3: CASSFVEAYGYTF

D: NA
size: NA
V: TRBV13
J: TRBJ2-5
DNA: TGTGCCAGCAGCTTAGGGACTTTATTGTACCAAGAGACCCAGTACTTC
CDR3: CASSLGTLLYQETQYF

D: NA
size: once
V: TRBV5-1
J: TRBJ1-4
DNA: TGCGCCAGCAGCTTGGCTCAGGTTAATGAAAAACTGTTTTTT
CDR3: CASSLAQVNEKLFF

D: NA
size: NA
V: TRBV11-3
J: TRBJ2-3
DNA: TGTGCCAGCAGCTCCCCGGGTAGTGTGGCGGATACGCAGTATTTT
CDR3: CASSSPGSVADTQYF

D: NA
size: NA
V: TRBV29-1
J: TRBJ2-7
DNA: TGCAGCGTTGAAACCGGGGTTGGGTTCGAGCAGTACTTC
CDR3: CSVETGVGFEQYF

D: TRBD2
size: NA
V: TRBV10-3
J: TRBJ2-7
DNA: TGTGCCATCAGTGAGATAGGGACTAGTAGTGAGCAGTACTTC
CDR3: CAISEIGTSSEQYF

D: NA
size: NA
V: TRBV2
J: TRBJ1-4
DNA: TGTGCCAGCAGACAGGGCAACGAAAAACTGTTTTTT
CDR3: CASRQGNEKLFF

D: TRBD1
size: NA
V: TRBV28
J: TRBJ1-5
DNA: TGTGCCAGCAGCGCTGCTCTGGACAGGTTCGGCCAGCCCCAGCATTTT
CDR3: CASSAALDRFGQPQHF

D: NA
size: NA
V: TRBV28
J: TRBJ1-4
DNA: TGTGCCAGCAGTTTCCAGCAGGGGAGGAATGAAAAACTGTTTTTT
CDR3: CASSFQQGRNEKLFF

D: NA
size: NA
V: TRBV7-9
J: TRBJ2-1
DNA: TGTGCCAGCAGCTCTCCCCGTGGTCAATGGGACAATGAGCAGTTCTTC
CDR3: CASSSPRGQWDNEQFF

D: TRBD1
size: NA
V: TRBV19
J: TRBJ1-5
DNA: TGTGCCAGTAGCCTTGGACAGGGGATTTTGGGCAATCAGCCCCAGCATTTT
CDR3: CASSLGQGILGNQPQHF

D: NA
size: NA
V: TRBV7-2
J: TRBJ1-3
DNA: TGTGCCAGCAGCTTAGAGTTTTCTGGAAACACCATATATTTT
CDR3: CASSLEFSGNTIYF

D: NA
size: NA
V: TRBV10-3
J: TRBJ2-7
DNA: TGTGCCATCAGTGCACGGCGGGACACGGACGAGCAGTACTTC
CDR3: CAISARRDTDEQYF

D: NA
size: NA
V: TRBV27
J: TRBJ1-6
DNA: TGTGCCAGCAGTTCCAACCCGGGACAAAGCTCCTATAATTCACCCCTCCACTTT
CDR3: CASSSNPGQSSYNSPLHF

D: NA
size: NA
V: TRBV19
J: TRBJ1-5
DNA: TGTGCCAGTAGGGGAGGGGGGGCATCGAGAAGCAATCAGCCCCAGCATTTT
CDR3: CASRGGGASRSNQPQHF

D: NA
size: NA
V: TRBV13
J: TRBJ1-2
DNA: TGTGCCAGCAGCTTAGGCAACTCAGGGGTCGTTGGCTATGGCTACACCTTC
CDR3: CASSLGNSGVVGYGYTF

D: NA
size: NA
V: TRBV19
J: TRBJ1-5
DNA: TGTGCCAGTAAGGCGCTAGAGAGGGGCAATCAGCCCCAGCATTTT
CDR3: CASKALERGNQPQHF

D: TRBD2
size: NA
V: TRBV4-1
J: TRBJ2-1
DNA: TGCGCCAGCAGGACGGCTAGCGGGGGCCTCAATGAGCAGTTCTTC
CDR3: CASRTASGGLNEQFF

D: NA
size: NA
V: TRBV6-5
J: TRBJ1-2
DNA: TGTGCCAGCAGTCAGGTAGACTATGGCTACACCTTC
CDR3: CASSQVDYGYTF

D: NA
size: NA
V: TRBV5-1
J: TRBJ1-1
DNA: TGCGCCAGCAGGCTAGGTAAGGGCCTGCTGAACACTGAAGCTTTCTTT
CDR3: CASRLGKGLLNTEAFF

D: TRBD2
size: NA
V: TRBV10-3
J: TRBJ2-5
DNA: TGTGCCACCGGGACTAGCGGCCAAGAGACCCAGTACTTC
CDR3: CATGTSGQETQYF